Listed below are T cell receptor beta chains from one sample, sequenced in a study of blood T cell repertoires in COVID-19. The assay was immunoSEQ multiplex PCR, and TCRdb's table has in-frame clones only and misses some. The data hold about 53,000 clones, with 80% to 85% observed a single time. The sequenced sample was peripheral blood. The source is an elderly woman with COVID-19, enrolled during active disease. Both conserved end residues are part of each CDR3. A D gene is named only where the DNA matches it firmly. Rows may omit the clone size; those that give it use once, few, many or a size class.

-	TRBJ1-2	TRBV28	-	CASRQAGNYGYTF	TGTGCCAGCAGGCAGGCGGGAAACTATGGCTACACCTTC
-	TRBJ2-7	TRBV4-2	TRBD1	CASSQDNVGTGGEQYF	TGTGCCAGCAGCCAAGATAATGTAGGGACAGGGGGCGAGCAGTACTTC
-	TRBJ2-7	TRBV27	TRBD1	CASRGTGGAYEQYF	TGTGCCAGTAGAGGGACAGGGGGCGCCTACGAGCAGTACTTC
-	TRBJ1-4	TRBV28	TRBD1	CASSLEGANEKLFF	TGTGCCAGCAGTTTAGAGGGGGCGAATGAAAAACTGTTTTTT
-	TRBJ2-7	TRBV6-5	-	CASSYSWTESSYEQYF	TGTGCCAGCAGTTACTCTTGGACAGAAAGCTCCTACGAGCAGTACTTC
-	TRBJ2-7	TRBV5-4	TRBD1	CASSLGDRTYEQYF	TGTGCCAGCAGCTTGGGGGACAGGACCTACGAGCAGTACTTC
-	TRBJ2-5	TRBV3-1/TRBV3-2	-	CASSQVLVQETQYF	TGTGCCAGCAGCCAAGTACTGGTCCAAGAGACCCAGTACTTC
-	TRBJ2-3	TRBV7-3	-	CASSIAGSLADTQYF	TGTGCCAGCAGCATCGCCGGGTCCCTGGCAGATACGCAGTATTTT
-	TRBJ1-2	TRBV6-5	-	CASTLMGRDYGYTF	TGTGCCAGCACCCTGATGGGGAGGGACTATGGCTACACCTTC
-	TRBJ2-7	TRBV4-1	TRBD1	CASSQIGTGIYEQYF	TGCGCCAGCAGCCAAATCGGGACAGGGATTTACGAGCAGTACTTC
few	TRBJ2-3	TRBV19	TRBD1	CASSIGTASTDTQYF	TGTGCCAGTAGTATCGGGACAGCGTCGACGGATACGCAGTATTTT
-	TRBJ2-1	TRBV6-5	TRBD2	CASSPPSGSGGEQFF	TGTGCCAGCAGTCCTCCTAGCGGGAGCGGCGGTGAGCAGTTCTTC
once	TRBJ1-6	TRBV7-9	-	CASSYGGFNSPLHF	TGTGCCAGCAGCTACGGAGGGTTCAATTCACCCCTCCACTTT
-	TRBJ2-1	TRBV5-4	TRBD2	CASTRWASGRNGNEQFF	TGTGCCAGCACCCGGTGGGCTAGCGGGAGGAATGGGAATGAGCAGTTCTTC
-	TRBJ1-1	TRBV6-6	-	CASSYGGSRTAEAFF	TGTGCCAGCAGTTACGGAGGCAGCCGAACGGCTGAAGCTTTCTTT
-	TRBJ1-2	TRBV4-1	TRBD1	CASSQDDGQVLFGYTF	TGCGCCAGCAGCCAAGATGATGGACAGGTATTATTTGGCTACACCTTC
few	TRBJ1-5	TRBV28	-	CASKGGQINQPQHF	TGTGCCAGCAAGGGCGGACAGATTAATCAGCCCCAGCATTTT